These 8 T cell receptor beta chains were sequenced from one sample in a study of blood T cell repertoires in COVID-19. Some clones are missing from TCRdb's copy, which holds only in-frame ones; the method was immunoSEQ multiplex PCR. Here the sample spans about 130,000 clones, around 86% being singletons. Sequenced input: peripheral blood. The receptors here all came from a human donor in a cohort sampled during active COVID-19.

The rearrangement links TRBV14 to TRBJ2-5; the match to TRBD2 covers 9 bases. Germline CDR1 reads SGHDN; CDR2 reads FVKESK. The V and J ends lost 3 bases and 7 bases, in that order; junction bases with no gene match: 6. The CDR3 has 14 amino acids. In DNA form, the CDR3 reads TGTGCCAGCAGCCAGGCAGCGGGAGGAGCGACCCAGTACTTC. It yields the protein CASSQAAGGATQYF.

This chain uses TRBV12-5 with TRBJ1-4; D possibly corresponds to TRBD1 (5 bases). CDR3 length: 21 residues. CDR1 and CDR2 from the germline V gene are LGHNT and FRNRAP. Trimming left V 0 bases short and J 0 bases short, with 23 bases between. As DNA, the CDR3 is TGTGCTAGTGGTTTGGTCCAATCCGGGACTCAGATCTATGCAACTAATGAAAAACTGTTTTTT. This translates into CASGLVQSGTQIYATNEKLFF. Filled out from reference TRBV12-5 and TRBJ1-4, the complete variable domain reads DARVTQTPRHKVTEMGQEVTMRCQPILGHNTVFWYRQTMMQGLELLAYFRNRAPLDDSGMPKDRFSAEMPDATLATLKIQPSEPRDSAVYFCASGLVQSGTQIYATNEKLFFGSGTQLSVL.

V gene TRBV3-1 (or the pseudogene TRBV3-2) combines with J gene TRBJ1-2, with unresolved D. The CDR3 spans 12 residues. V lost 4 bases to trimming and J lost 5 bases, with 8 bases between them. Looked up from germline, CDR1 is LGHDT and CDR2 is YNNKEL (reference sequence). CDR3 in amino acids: CASSPGLYGYTF. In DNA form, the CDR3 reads TGTGCCAGCAGCCCCGGACTTTATGGCTACACCTTC.

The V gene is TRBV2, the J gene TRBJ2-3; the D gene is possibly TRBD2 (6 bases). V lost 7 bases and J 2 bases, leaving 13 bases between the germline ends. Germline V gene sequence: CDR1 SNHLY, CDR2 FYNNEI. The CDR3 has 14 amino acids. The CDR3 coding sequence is TGTGCCAGCACGGAGGGCGGCTCCACAGATACGCAGTATTTT. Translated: CASTEGGSTDTQYF.

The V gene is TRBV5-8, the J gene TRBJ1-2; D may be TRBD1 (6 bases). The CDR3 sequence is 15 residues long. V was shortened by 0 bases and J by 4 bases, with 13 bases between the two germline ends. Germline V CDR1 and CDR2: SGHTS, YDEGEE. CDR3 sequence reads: CASSLGGGRIYGYTF. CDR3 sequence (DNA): TGTGCCAGCAGCTTGGGAGGGGGACGGATCTATGGCTACACCTTC.

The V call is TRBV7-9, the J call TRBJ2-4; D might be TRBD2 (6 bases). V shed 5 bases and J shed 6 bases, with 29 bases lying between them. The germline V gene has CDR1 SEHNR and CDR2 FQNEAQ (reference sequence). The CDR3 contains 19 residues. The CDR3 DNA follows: TGTGCCAGCAGCCCGTCTCGCCTAGCGTTGCGGACGGTCCCAAACATTCAGTACTTC. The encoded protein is CASSPSRLALRTVPNIQYF. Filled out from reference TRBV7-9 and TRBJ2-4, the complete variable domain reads DTGVSQNPRHKITKRGQNVTFRCDPISEHNRLYWYRQTLGQGPEFLTYFQNEAQLEKSRLLSDRFSAERPKGSFSTLEIQRTEQGDSAMYLCASSPSRLALRTVPNIQYFGAGTRLSVL.

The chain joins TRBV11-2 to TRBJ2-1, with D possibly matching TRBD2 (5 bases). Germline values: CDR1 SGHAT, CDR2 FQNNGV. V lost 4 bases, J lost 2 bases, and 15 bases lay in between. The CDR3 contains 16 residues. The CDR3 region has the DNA TGTGCCAGCAGCTCTCAGCGGAAACCGACCTACAATGAGCAGTTCTTC. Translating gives CASSSQRKPTYNEQFF.

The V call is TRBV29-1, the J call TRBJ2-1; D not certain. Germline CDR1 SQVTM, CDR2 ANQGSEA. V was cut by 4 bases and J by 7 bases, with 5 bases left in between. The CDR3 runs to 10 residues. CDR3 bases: TGCAGCGTTGTCGGGAATGAGCAGTTCTTC. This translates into CSVVGNEQFF.